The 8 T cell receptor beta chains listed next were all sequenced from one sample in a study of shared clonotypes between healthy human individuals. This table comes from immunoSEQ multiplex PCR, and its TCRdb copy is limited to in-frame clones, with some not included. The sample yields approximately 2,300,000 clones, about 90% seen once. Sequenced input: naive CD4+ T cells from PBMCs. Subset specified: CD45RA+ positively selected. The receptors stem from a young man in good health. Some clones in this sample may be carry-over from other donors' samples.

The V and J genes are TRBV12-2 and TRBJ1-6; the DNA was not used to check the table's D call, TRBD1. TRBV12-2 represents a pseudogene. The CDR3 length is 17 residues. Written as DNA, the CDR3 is TGTGCAAGTCGCTTAGTACAGGAACCAGGGGATAATTCACCCCTCCACTTT. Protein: CASRLVQEPGDNSPLHF.

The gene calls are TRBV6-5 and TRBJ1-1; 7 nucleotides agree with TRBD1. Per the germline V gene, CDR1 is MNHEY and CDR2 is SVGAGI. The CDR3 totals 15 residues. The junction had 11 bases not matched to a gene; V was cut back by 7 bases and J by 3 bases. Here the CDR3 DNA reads TGTGCCAGCACTGCACCGGGACAGAAAGACACTGAAGCTTTCTTT. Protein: CASTAPGQKDTEAFF.

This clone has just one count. CDR3 sequence: CASSLTRGYENYEQYF. CDR3 coding DNA: TGTGCCAGCAGTTTAACTAGGGGTTATGAGAACTACGAGCAGTACTTC. The V gene is TRBV6-5, the J gene TRBJ2-7; D is tentatively TRBD1 or TRBD2 (5 bases each). CDR1 MNHEY and CDR2 SVGAGI come from the germline V gene. V was pared by 4 bases and J by 3 bases, with 19 bases between. The CDR3 is made up of 16 amino acids.

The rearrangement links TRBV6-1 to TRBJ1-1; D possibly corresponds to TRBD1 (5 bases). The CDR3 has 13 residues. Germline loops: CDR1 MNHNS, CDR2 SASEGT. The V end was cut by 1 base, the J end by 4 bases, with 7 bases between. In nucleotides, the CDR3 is TGTGCCAGCAGTGAAGGGGGGGGCACTGAAGCTTTCTTT. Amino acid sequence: CASSEGGGTEAFF.

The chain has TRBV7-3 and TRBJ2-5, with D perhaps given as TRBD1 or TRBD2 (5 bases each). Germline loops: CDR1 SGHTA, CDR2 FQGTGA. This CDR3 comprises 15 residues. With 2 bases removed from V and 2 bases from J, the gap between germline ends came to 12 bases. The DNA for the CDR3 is TGTGCCAGCAGCTTACTGGGGACCCCACAAGAGACCCAGTACTTC. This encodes CASSLLGTPQETQYF.

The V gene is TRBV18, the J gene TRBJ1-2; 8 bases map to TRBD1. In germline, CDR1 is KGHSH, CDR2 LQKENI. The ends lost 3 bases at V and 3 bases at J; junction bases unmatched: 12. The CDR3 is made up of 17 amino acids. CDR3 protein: CASSPRRTGHTDYGYTF. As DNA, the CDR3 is TGTGCCAGCTCACCCCGAAGGACAGGGCACACGGACTATGGCTACACCTTC.

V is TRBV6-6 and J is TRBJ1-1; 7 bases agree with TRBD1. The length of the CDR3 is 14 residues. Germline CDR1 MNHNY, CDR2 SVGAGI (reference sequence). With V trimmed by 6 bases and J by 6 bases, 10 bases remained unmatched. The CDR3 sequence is CASSPGQDGAEAFF. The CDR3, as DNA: TGTGCCAGCAGCCCCGGACAGGACGGCGCTGAAGCTTTCTTT.

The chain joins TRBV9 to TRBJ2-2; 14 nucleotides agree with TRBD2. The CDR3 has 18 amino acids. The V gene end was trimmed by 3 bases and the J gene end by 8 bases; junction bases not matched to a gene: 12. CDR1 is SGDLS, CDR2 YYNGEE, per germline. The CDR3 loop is CASSEGTSGRFYGGELFF. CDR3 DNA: TGTGCCAGCAGCGAAGGGACTAGCGGGAGATTTTATGGTGGGGAGCTGTTTTTT.